Presented here are 23 T cell receptor beta chains from one specimen sequenced in a study of blood T cell repertoires in COVID-19. Produced via immunoSEQ multiplex PCR; TCRdb's table is partial and in-frame only. The sample lists approximately 390,000 clones, roughly 89% seen once, with 6.5% in the top ten. Sequencing was done on a sample of peripheral blood. These receptors were collected from a man aged 18 to 35 with active or convalescent COVID-19.

This chain uses TRBV4-2 with TRBJ2-1, with 12 bases that match TRBD2. Germline CDR1 and CDR2: LGHNA and YNFKEQ. This CDR3 is 18 amino acids long. The V segment lost 1 base and the J segment 4 bases; nucleotides outside the gene matches: 8. The CDR3 DNA reads as TGTGCCAGCAGCCAAGCTCACTTGGGACTAGCGGGTTACAATGAGCAGTTCTTC. Protein sequence: CASSQAHLGLAGYNEQFF.

The V and J genes are TRBV6-2 or TRBV6-3 and TRBJ2-7, with a weak D call TRBD2 (5 bases). The CDR3 loop spans 13 amino acids. In germline, CDR1 is MNHEY, CDR2 SVGEGT. V lost 4 bases and J lost 2, with 9 bases in between. The CDR3, as DNA: TGTGCCAGCAGTTGGACTCCCACCTACGAGCAGTACTTC. This codes for CASSWTPTYEQYF.

The chain employs TRBV4-3 and TRBJ1-5; D is perhaps TRBD1 (5 bases). CDR1 is LGHNA and CDR2 is YSLEER in the germline V gene. Trimming left V 0 bases short and J 6 bases short, with 12 bases between. This CDR3 is 15 amino acids long. CDR3 DNA: TGCGCCAGCAGCCAAGATGAAGGGGTTGGTCAGCCCCAGCATTTT. Amino acids: CASSQDEGVGQPQHF.

The chain combines TRBV6-5 with TRBJ1-2; TRBD1 agrees at 8 bases. V lost 6 bases to trimming and J lost 8 bases; unmatched junction nucleotides: 11. CDR3 size: 14 residues. Looked up from germline, CDR1 is MNHEY and CDR2 is SVGAGI. The DNA of the CDR3 is TGTGCCAGCAGCCGTACAGGGACAGGTTGGGGCTACACCTTC. Protein product: CASSRTGTGWGYTF.

This chain connects TRBV5-1 to TRBJ2-7; 8 bases align to TRBD2. Germline V gene sequence: CDR1 SGHRS, CDR2 YFSETQ. J gave up 3 bases and V 0 bases, and 8 bases lay outside the gene matches. CDR3 length equals 16 residues. CDR3 coding DNA: TGCGCCAGCAGCTTGGCGTCTAGCGGGTTTAACTACGAGCAGTACTTC. This translates into CASSLASSGFNYEQYF.

This rearrangement joins TRBV12-5 to TRBJ2-5, with 7 bases lining up with TRBD1. CDR1 LGHNT and CDR2 FRNRAP come from the germline V gene. The CDR3 totals 14 residues. Trimming removed 3 bases from V and 5 bases from J; junction bases left unmatched: 6. The CDR3 DNA sequence: TGTGCTAGTGGTTTTTCAGGGGGTGGGGAGACCCAGTACTTC. It codes for CASGFSGGGETQYF.

DNA for the CDR3: TGTGCCAGCTCACGTTCCGGGACAGACTACGAGCAGTACTTC. Residues: CASSRSGTDYEQYF. The chain uses TRBV18 and TRBJ2-7, with TRBD1 identical over 7 bases. Germline CDR1 and CDR2: KGHSH and LQKENI. The junction had 6 bases not matched to a gene; V was cut back by 4 bases and J by 3 bases. The CDR3 extends over 14 amino acids.

The chain is built from TRBV21-1 and TRBJ2-1; TRBD2, as called in the table, went unchecked against the DNA. TRBV21-1 is annotated as a pseudogene. The CDR3 length is 18 residues. The CDR3, as DNA: TGTGCCAGCAGCAAAGACGGGGATAGCGGGAGCTCCTACAATGAGCAGTTCTTC. Protein: CASSKDGDSGSSYNEQFF.

The chain combines TRBV5-8 with TRBJ1-6, with TRBD1 identical over 7 bases. Per germline, CDR1 SGHTS and CDR2 YDEGEE. This CDR3 region has 14 residues. The trim removed 6 bases at V and 6 bases at J, leaving 6 bases unmatched. CDR3 loop: CASNTGETNSPLHF. The CDR3 DNA follows: TGTGCCAGCAACACAGGGGAAACTAATTCACCCCTCCACTTT.

The V gene is TRBV7-3, the J gene TRBJ2-1; unclear D gene. The germline CDR1 and CDR2 sequences are SGHTA and FQGTGA. The CDR3 contains 15 residues. Trimming left V 4 bases short and J 8 bases short, with 18 bases between. The DNA of the CDR3 is TGTGCCAGCAGCTCCCCTGAGGCCACTGGCGATGAGCAGTTCTTC. As protein: CASSSPEATGDEQFF. Combining the CDR3 with reference TRBV7-3 and TRBJ2-1 gives the whole variable domain GAGVSQTPSNKVTEKGKYVELRCDPISGHTALYWYRQSLGQGPEFLIYFQGTGAADDSGLPNDRFFAVRPEGSVSTLKIQRTERGDSAVYLCASSSPEATGDEQFFGPGTRLTVL.

This chain joins TRBV4-3 and TRBJ2-2; 7 bases line up with TRBD1. The J segment lost 2 bases and the V segment lost 3 bases, leaving 9 bases of the junction unmatched. This CDR3 has 17 amino acids. Germline loops: CDR1 LGHNA, CDR2 YSLEER. The CDR3 sequence is CASSQDPTGPNTGELFF. CDR3 bases: TGCGCCAGCAGCCAGGACCCGACAGGGCCTAACACCGGGGAGCTGTTTTTT.

The chain links TRBV28 to TRBJ1-1; no clear D gene. Trimming cost V 11 bases and J 3 bases, with 16 bases left between them. The CDR3 is made up of 13 amino acids. The germline CDR1 and CDR2 sequences are MDHEN and SYDVKM. The CDR3 spells CAVKEGGDTEAFF. In DNA form, the CDR3 reads TGTGCCGTCAAGGAGGGTGGGGACACTGAAGCTTTCTTT.

The gene calls are TRBV7-3 and TRBJ1-1; D gene unclear. The length of the CDR3 is 14 residues. Germline V gene data show CDR1 as SGHTA and CDR2 as FQGTGA. V shed 2 bases and J shed 2 bases, with 9 bases lying between them. CDR3 nucleotide sequence: TGTGCCAGCAGCTTATTGGGCCCTAACACTGAAGCTTTCTTT. Translation: CASSLLGPNTEAFF. The full variable domain, its missing parts supplied by reference TRBV7-3 and TRBJ1-1, is GAGVSQTPSNKVTEKGKYVELRCDPISGHTALYWYRQSLGQGPEFLIYFQGTGAADDSGLPNDRFFAVRPEGSVSTLKIQRTERGDSAVYLCASSLLGPNTEAFFGQGTRLTVV.

The J gene is TRBJ2-2, the V gene TRBV9; 12 nucleotides align to TRBD1. The junction had 4 bases not matched to a gene; V was cut back by 1 base and J by 6 bases. The CDR3 extends over 16 amino acids. Germline-derived CDR1 and CDR2 are SGDLS and YYNGEE. DNA of the CDR3: TGTGCCAGCAGCGTACCGGGACAGGGGGCGGCCGGGGAGCTGTTTTTT. Translation: CASSVPGQGAAGELFF.

This clone was picked up one time. V gene TRBV3-1 (or the pseudogene TRBV3-2) combines with J gene TRBJ1-2; D ambiguous. V lost 4 bases and J lost 6, with 21 bases in between. Germline loops: CDR1 LGHDT, CDR2 YNNKEL (reference sequence). The CDR3 extends over 16 amino acids. CDR3 in amino acids: CASSRLTVYSNDGYTF. DNA for the CDR3: TGTGCCAGCAGCCGCCTGACGGTTTACAGTAATGATGGCTACACCTTC.

This clone was counted a single time. The V and J genes are TRBV7-3 and TRBJ2-3; 8 nucleotides line up with TRBD2. Trimming cost V 5 bases and J 4 bases; bases outside gene matches: 8. The CDR3 totals 15 residues. The germline CDR1 and CDR2 sequences are SGHTA and FQGTGA. The CDR3 is CASSPSYGGADTQYF. Here the CDR3 DNA reads TGTGCCAGCAGCCCGTCCTACGGGGGGGCAGATACGCAGTATTTT.

V is TRBV6-2 or TRBV6-3 and J is TRBJ1-2, with 7 bases aligning to TRBD1. The junction had 6 bases not matched to a gene; V was cut back by 6 bases and J by 5 bases. Germline values: CDR1 MNHEY, CDR2 SVGEGT. The CDR3 sequence is 13 residues long. The CDR3 reads CASSMDRRYGYTF. CDR3 coding DNA: TGTGCCAGCAGCATGGACAGGAGGTATGGCTACACCTTC.

CDR3 DNA sequence: TGTGCCAGCTCACCGCAGGGATTAACTAATGAAAAACTGTTTTTT. Its protein is CASSPQGLTNEKLFF. The chain links TRBV18 to TRBJ1-4, with a tentative D call TRBD1 (5 bases). The ends were cut back, 3 bases at V and 1 base at J, with 9 bases in the middle. The germline V gene has CDR1 KGHSH and CDR2 LQKENI. The CDR3 covers 15 residues.

The chain has TRBV9 and TRBJ1-3, with TRBD1 identical over 7 bases. The CDR3 is 16 amino acids. V was clipped by 0 bases and J by 0 bases; unmatched bases: 3. In germline, CDR1 is SGDLS, CDR2 YYNGEE. The CDR3 is CASSVVGTASGNTIYF. The CDR3 DNA follows: TGTGCCAGCAGCGTAGTCGGGACAGCCTCTGGAAACACCATATATTTT.

The chain has TRBV7-6 and TRBJ2-2, with 8 positions matching TRBD1. Germline loops: CDR1 SGHVS, CDR2 FNYEAQ. With 0 bases clipped from V and 7 bases from J, the junction kept 7 bases outside the gene matches. The length of the CDR3 is 16 residues. DNA of the CDR3: TGTGCCAGCAGCTTAGCGCCACAGGGGGTTGGCGGGGAGCTGTTTTTT. Protein product: CASSLAPQGVGGELFF.

The chain combines TRBV5-5 with TRBJ1-4, with 7 bases fitting TRBD1. Looked up from germline, CDR1 is SGHKS and CDR2 is YYEKEE (reference sequence). The CDR3 runs 14 residues. Trimming cost V 4 bases and J 7 bases; bases outside gene matches: 7. The CDR3 here is CASSKGTESEKLFF. The DNA for the CDR3 is TGTGCCAGCAGCAAAGGGACAGAATCTGAAAAACTGTTTTTT.

There are a few counts of this clone. V gene TRBV28 combines with J gene TRBJ1-4, with 9 bases identical to TRBD1. The CDR3 loop spans 15 amino acids. The germline V gene has CDR1 MDHEN and CDR2 SYDVKM. Losses at the gene ends were 5 bases for V and 5 bases for J; bases not matched to a gene: 6. CDR3 nucleotides: TGTGCCAGCAGTGTACCGACAGGGGGGAATGAAAAACTGTTTTTT. Amino acids: CASSVPTGGNEKLFF.

J is TRBJ1-1 and V is TRBV19; D unresolved. The CDR3 length is 14 residues. Germline V gene sequence: CDR1 LNHDA, CDR2 SQIVND (reference sequence). V shed 7 bases and J shed 5 bases, with 17 bases lying between them. The CDR3 loop reads CASTLLRGDTEAFF. The CDR3 DNA reads as TGTGCCAGTACTCTACTTCGGGGAGATACTGAAGCTTTCTTT.